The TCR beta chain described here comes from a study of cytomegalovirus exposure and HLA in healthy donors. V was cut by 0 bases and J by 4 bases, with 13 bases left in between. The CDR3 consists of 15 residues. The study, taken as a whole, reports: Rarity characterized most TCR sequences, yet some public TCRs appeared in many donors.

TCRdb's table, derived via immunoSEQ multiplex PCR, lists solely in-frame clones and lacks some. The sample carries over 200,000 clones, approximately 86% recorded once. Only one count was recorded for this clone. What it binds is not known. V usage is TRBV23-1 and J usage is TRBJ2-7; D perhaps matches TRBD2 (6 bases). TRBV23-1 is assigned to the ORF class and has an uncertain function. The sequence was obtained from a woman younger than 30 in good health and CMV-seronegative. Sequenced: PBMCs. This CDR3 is CASSQSCLGTYEQYF. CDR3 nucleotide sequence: TGCGCCAGCAGTCAATCGTGCCTCGGGACTTACGAGCAGTACTTC.